These 3 T cell receptor beta chains were all obtained from the same sample, sequenced in a study of metastatic and nonmetastatic thyroid tumors. TCRdb redid the clone calls on the PCR reads using MiXCR. The sample shows 25,000 to 30,000 clones, 16% of them seen only once. Before thyroid surgery, none of the patients had received any treatment. Specimen: blood. The receptors were gathered from a female donor with papillary thyroid cancer or a benign thyroid nodule (not recorded which). Some clones in this sample may be carry-over from other donors' samples.

This clone was counted at least ten times. This chain links TRBV20-1 with TRBJ2-3; D gene uncertain. V was pared by 6 bases and J by 0 bases, with 16 bases between. Germline lookup yields CDR1 DFQATT and CDR2 SNEGSKA (reference sequence). The CDR3 covers 15 residues. The CDR3 is CSAQRWAKSTDTQYF. CDR3 DNA: TGCAGTGCCCAACGCTGGGCTAAAAGCACAGATACGCAGTATTTT.

A word on this clone: A much bigger clone sits one base away, suggesting this may be a read error. The chain combines TRBV9 with TRBJ2-2, with D possibly being TRBD1 or TRBD2 (5 bases each). CDR1 and CDR2 from the germline V gene are SGDLS and YYNGEE. The CDR3 is made up of 15 amino acids. This CDR3 is CSSSLSGTLTGELFF. The CDR3 coding sequence is TGTTCCAGCAGCTTATCCGGGACCCTGACCGGGGAGCTGTTTTTT.

There are many counts of this clone. One base away lies a much larger clone, so this may be a sequencing read error. The chain joins TRBV25-1 to TRBJ2-1; no reliable D call. Germline values: CDR1 MGHDK, CDR2 SYGVNS. The CDR3 totals 13 residues. CDR3 sequence: CASSEYGYNEQSF. The CDR3 nucleotides are TGTGCCAGCAGTGAATATGGGTACAATGAGCAGTCCTTC.